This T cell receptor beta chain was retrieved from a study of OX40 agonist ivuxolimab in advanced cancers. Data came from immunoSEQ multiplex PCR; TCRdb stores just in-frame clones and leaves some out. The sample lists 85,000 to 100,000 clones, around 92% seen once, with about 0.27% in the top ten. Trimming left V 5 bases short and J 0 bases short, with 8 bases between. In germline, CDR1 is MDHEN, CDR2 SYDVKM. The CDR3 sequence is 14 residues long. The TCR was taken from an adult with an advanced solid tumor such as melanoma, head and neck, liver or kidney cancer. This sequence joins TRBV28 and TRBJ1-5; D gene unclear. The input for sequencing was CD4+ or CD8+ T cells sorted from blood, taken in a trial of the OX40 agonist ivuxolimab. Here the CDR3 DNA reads TGTGCCAGCAGTCAGGACTATAGCAATCAGCCCCAGCATTTT. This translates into CASSQDYSNQPQHF.